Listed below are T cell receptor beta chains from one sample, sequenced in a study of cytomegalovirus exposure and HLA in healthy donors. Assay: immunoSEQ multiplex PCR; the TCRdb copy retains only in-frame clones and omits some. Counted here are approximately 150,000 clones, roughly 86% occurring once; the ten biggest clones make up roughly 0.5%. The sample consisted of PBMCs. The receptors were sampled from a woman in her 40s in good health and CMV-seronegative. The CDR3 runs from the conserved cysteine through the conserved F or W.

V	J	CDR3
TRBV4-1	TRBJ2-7	CASSQAALTGEQYF
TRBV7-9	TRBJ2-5	CSSNTQGEGETQYF
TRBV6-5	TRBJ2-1	CASSSRREGRNEQFF
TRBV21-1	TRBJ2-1	CASRIVPGTGFNEQFF
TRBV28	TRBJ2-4	CASTPGGYGKNIQYF
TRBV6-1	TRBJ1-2	CASSPSGVYGYTF
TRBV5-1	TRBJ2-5	CASSLGQRQETQYF
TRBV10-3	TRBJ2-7	CAISVQGSYEQYF
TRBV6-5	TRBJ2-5	CASSYSHFLYQETQYF
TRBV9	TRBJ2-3	CASSVQQGPTDTQYF
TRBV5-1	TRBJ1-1	CASSLGINRDIRADTEAFF
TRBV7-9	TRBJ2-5	CASSLARETQYF
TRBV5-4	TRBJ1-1	CASSSPGVFDTEAFF
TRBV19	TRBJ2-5	CATRDRAHQETQYF
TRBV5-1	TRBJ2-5	CASSGTDGETQYF
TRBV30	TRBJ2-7	CAGEEERETDEQYF
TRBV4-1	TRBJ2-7	CASSRRPSGRAYEQYF
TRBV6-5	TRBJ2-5	CASSYSGFGGGETQYF
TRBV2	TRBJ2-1	CASRLGGQLQNEQFF
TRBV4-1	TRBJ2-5	CASSQTGGEGETQYF